This passage covers 23 T cell receptor beta chains from one sample sequenced in a study of identical twins (TCRdb year 2016). The method was 5' RACE. TCRdb records Illumina HiSeq 2000 as the sequencer. TCRdb cleaned the public reads at Q25 with fastp, built clones with MiXCR and kept in-frame beta chains. One record per CDR3 amino acid sequence lists the most common genes and DNA. The sample contains 250,000 to 300,000 distinct CDR3 sequences, 7.5% to 9.5% of them found a single time. The ten most abundant clones make up under 7.5% of the sample. The sample also formed part of further work on yellow fever vaccine responses in identical twins.

The specimen sequenced was CD8+ T cells sorted from blood. These receptors were collected from a woman under 30 in good health.

The CDR3 sequence is CASRNPDNEQFF. CDR3 DNA sequence: TGTGCCAGCCGAAACCCAGACAATGAGCAGTTCTTC. The chain couples TRBV27 to TRBJ2-1; D uncertain. The CDR3 has 12 amino acids. V was shortened by 8 bases and J by 5 bases, with 10 bases between the two germline ends. CDR1 is MNHEY, CDR2 SMNVEV, per germline (reference sequence).

This clonotype was observed a few times. The chain has TRBV28 and TRBJ2-5; a weak D match, TRBD2 (5 bases). Trimming removed 7 bases at V and 1 base at J, with 19 bases between. Germline-derived CDR1 and CDR2 are MDHEN and SYDVKM. This CDR3 has 16 amino acids. The CDR3 loop is CASTLKWGVAQETQYF. The CDR3 nucleotides are TGTGCCAGCACCCTGAAATGGGGAGTGGCCCAAGAGACCCAGTACTTC.

Many counts were recorded for this clonotype. The V gene is TRBV10-3, the J gene TRBJ2-7; a weak D match, TRBD2 (5 bases). The CDR3 has 14 residues. CDR1 is ENHRY and CDR2 is SYGVKD in the germline V gene. Trimming took off 3 bases at V and 2 bases at J, with 11 bases between the two ends. The CDR3 region has the DNA TGTGCCATCAGTGATTACGGGAAGGCCTACGAGCAGTACTTC. Translated: CAISDYGKAYEQYF.

This clonotype was observed at least ten times. The V and J genes are TRBV6-2 or TRBV6-3 and TRBJ2-6; perhaps TRBD1 as D (5 bases). V was cut by 2 bases and J by 2 bases, with 10 bases left in between. Germline-derived CDR1 and CDR2 are MNHEY and SVGEGT. This CDR3 contains 16 residues. This CDR3 reads CASSYDQGTGANVLTF. DNA of the CDR3: TGTGCCAGCAGTTACGATCAGGGAACTGGGGCCAACGTCCTGACTTTC.

V is TRBV6-5 and J is TRBJ1-2; 9 positions agree with TRBD1. Germline V gene lookup returns CDR1 MNHEY and CDR2 SVGAGI. This CDR3 is 14 amino acids long. The V and J ends lost 4 bases and 4 bases, in that order; junction bases with no gene match: 4. The CDR3 coding sequence is TGTGCCAGCAGTTTCCAGACAGGGGGCTATGGCTACACCTTC. It yields the protein CASSFQTGGYGYTF.

J is TRBJ2-2 and V is TRBV4-1, with D perhaps TRBD1 or TRBD2 (6 bases each). CDR1 is MGHRA and CDR2 is YSYEKL in the germline V gene. The CDR3 covers 16 residues. V dropped 1 base and J dropped 8 bases, with 17 bases sitting between them. CDR3 DNA: TGCGCCAGCAGCCAAGGGGGGGCCACTAGGGCGGGGGAGCTGTTTTTT. Translated: CASSQGGATRAGELFF.

The genes are TRBV12-5 and TRBJ2-5, with D hard to call. Between the trimmed V and J ends, which lost 1 base and 8 bases, there was a span of 8 bases. Germline V CDR1 and CDR2: LGHNT, FRNRAP. This CDR3 region has 12 residues. In DNA form, the CDR3 reads TGTGCTAGTGGTTTGGGTGGCGACACCCAGTACTTC. This codes for CASGLGGDTQYF.

The V and J genes are TRBV24-1 and TRBJ2-3, with D unresolved. The CDR3 covers 15 residues. Germline V gene lookup returns CDR1 KGHDR and CDR2 SFDVKD. With 0 bases removed from V and 2 bases from J, the gap between germline ends came to 8 bases. The CDR3 bases are TGTGCCACCAGTGATTTGAGCGAGCCCACAGATACGCAGTATTTT. It is translated as CATSDLSEPTDTQYF.

This clonotype was recorded many times. The V call is TRBV2, the J call TRBJ2-7; maybe TRBD2 (5 bases). Germline CDR1 reads SNHLY; CDR2 reads FYNNEI. Trimming left V 4 bases short and J 0 bases short, with 13 bases between. CDR3 length equals 15 residues. The CDR3 nucleotides are TGTGCCAGCAGTGGGTCGGACTCGAGCTCCTACGAGCAGTACTTC. Residues: CASSGSDSSSYEQYF. Together with reference TRBV2 and TRBJ2-7, the CDR3 gives the full variable domain: EPEVTQTPSHQVTQMGQEVILRCVPISNHLYFYWYRQILGQKVEFLVSFYNNEISEKSEIFDDQFSVERPDGSNFTLKIRSTKLEDSAMYFCASSGSDSSSYEQYFGPGTRLTVT.

As for this clonotype: A much bigger clone sits one base away, suggesting this may be a read error. The V and J genes are TRBV7-8 and TRBJ2-3; maybe TRBD1 (8 bases). V lost 4 bases and J lost 4, with 18 bases in between. The CDR3 is 16 residues long. Germline CDR1 SGHVS, CDR2 FQNEAQ. This chain's CDR3 is CASSSAGQEASDTQYF. Written as DNA, the CDR3 is TGTGCCAGCAGCTCAGCGGGACAGGAGGCATCAGATACGCAGTATTTT.

This clonotype was seen ten or more times. The chain links TRBV12-3 or TRBV12-4 to TRBJ2-7, with 9 bases matching TRBD1. V gave up 6 bases and J gave up 6 bases; unmatched junction bases: 9. The CDR3 runs to 14 residues. CDR3 sequence reads: CASSPSGTGTEQYF. CDR3 sequence (DNA): TGTGCCAGCAGCCCCTCCGGGACAGGGACCGAGCAGTACTTC.

This clonotype was observed once. The genes are TRBV7-9 and TRBJ2-7, with 7 nucleotides matching TRBD1. The CDR3 extends over 15 amino acids. CDR1 and CDR2 (germline): SEHNR, FQNEAQ (reference sequence). V was clipped by 5 bases and J by 2 bases; unmatched bases: 9. This chain's CDR3 is CASSTPDRRPYEQYF. CDR3 sequence (DNA): TGTGCCAGCAGCACACCGGACAGGAGGCCCTACGAGCAGTACTTC.

The sample holds many counts of this clonotype. V usage is TRBV10-2 and J usage is TRBJ2-5; D ambiguous. V was pared by 3 bases and J by 1 base, with 3 bases between. Germline loops: CDR1 WSHSY, CDR2 SAAADI. This CDR3 comprises 12 residues. The CDR3 protein is CASSDSQETQYF. CDR3 DNA: TGCGCCAGCAGTGACAGCCAAGAGACCCAGTACTTC.

This clonotype was counted only a few times. This chain joins TRBV7-8 and TRBJ1-5, with D possibly TRBD1 on 5 matching bases. Germline CDR1 SGHVS, CDR2 FQNEAQ. There are 15 residues in the CDR3. V was trimmed by 2 bases and J by 6 bases, leaving 14 bases between them. CDR3 nucleotide sequence: TGTGCCAGCAGCTTACTGGAGGGGCCGGCTCAGCCCCAGCATTTT. This translates into CASSLLEGPAQPQHF.

This clonotype was seen a handful of times. V and J are TRBV6-2 or TRBV6-3 and TRBJ2-7, with D perhaps matching TRBD2 (5 bases). The CDR3 contains 10 residues. Germline lookup yields CDR1 MNHEY and CDR2 SVGEGT. This CDR3 is CAIGAYEQYF. The CDR3 DNA is TGTGCTATCGGGGCCTACGAGCAGTACTTC.

At least ten counts were recorded for this clonotype. The V call is TRBV7-9, the J call TRBJ2-2; TRBD2 might be the D (5 bases). CDR3 size: 12 residues. Germline loops: CDR1 SEHNR, CDR2 FQNEAQ (reference sequence). V lost 5 bases, J lost 7 bases, and 8 bases lay in between. This CDR3 is CASSVLGGELFF. The CDR3 DNA follows: TGTGCCAGCAGCGTACTAGGCGGGGAGCTGTTTTTT.

There are many counts of this clonotype. The chain recombines TRBV28 with TRBJ2-5; D might be TRBD2 (6 bases). CDR3 size: 16 residues. The V gene lost 5 bases and the J gene lost 1 base, with 17 bases spanning the gap. The germline V gene has CDR1 MDHEN and CDR2 SYDVKM. The CDR3 nucleotides read TGTGCCAGCAGTCCCCTCGCCGGGGGAAGCCAAGAGACCCAGTACTTC. Protein sequence: CASSPLAGGSQETQYF. Together with reference TRBV28 and TRBJ2-5, the CDR3 gives the full variable domain: DVKVTQSSRYLVKRTGEKVFLECVQDMDHENMFWYRQDPGLGLRLIYFSYDVKMKEKGDIPEGYSVSREKKERFSLILESASTNQTSMYLCASSPLAGGSQETQYFGPGTRLLVL.

In this sample, this clonotype turned up a few times. The chain employs TRBV6-1 and TRBJ2-5; 7 bases line up with TRBD1. In germline, CDR1 is MNHNS, CDR2 SASEGT. V lost 4 bases to trimming and J lost 2 bases; unmatched junction nucleotides: 4. This CDR3 is built from 14 residues. CDR3 protein: CASSGVDRQETQYF. The CDR3 region has the DNA TGTGCCAGCAGTGGGGTGGACAGGCAAGAGACCCAGTACTTC.

This clonotype was recorded a few times. The chain has TRBV20-1 and TRBJ2-2; a weak D match, TRBD1 (6 bases). In germline, CDR1 is DFQATT, CDR2 SNEGSKA (reference sequence). The V and J ends lost 5 bases and 3 bases respectively, with 10 bases between them. The CDR3 totals 13 residues. The CDR3 loop is CSAYRVHTGELFF. CDR3 DNA: TGCAGTGCTTACAGGGTCCACACCGGGGAGCTGTTTTTT.

The chain is built from TRBV6-2 or TRBV6-3 and TRBJ1-5; the D is unclear. Trimming stripped 4 bases from V and 0 bases from J, with 10 bases between. The germline gives CDR1 MNHEY, CDR2 SVGEGT. This CDR3 region has 15 residues. The chain's CDR3 is CASSSWSSSNQPQHF. The CDR3 DNA reads TGTGCCAGCAGTTCTTGGAGCAGTAGCAATCAGCCCCAGCATTTT.

The rearrangement joins TRBV15 to TRBJ2-7; D not certain. CDR1 and CDR2 from the germline V gene are LNHNV and YYDKDF (reference sequence). Trimming removed 5 bases from V and 2 bases from J, with 16 bases in between. This CDR3 comprises 15 residues. In DNA form, the CDR3 reads TGTGCCACCAGCCTTCCCGACCGCCCCGCCTACGAGCAGTACTTC. As protein: CATSLPDRPAYEQYF.

This clonotype was seen at least ten times. The CDR3 DNA reads as TGTGCCAGCAGTTTAGACAGGTTCGGGAATTCACCCCTCCACTTT. Protein: CASSLDRFGNSPLHF. This rearrangement joins TRBV28 to TRBJ1-6; D possibly corresponds to TRBD1 (6 bases). V was trimmed by 2 bases and J by 7 bases, leaving 12 bases between them. CDR1 is MDHEN, CDR2 SYDVKM, per germline. The CDR3 contains 15 residues. Full variable domain (remainder filled in from reference TRBV28 and TRBJ1-6): DVKVTQSSRYLVKRTGEKVFLECVQDMDHENMFWYRQDPGLGLRLIYFSYDVKMKEKGDIPEGYSVSREKKERFSLILESASTNQTSMYLCASSLDRFGNSPLHFGNGTRLTVT.

In its sample, this clonotype was seen a few times. The chain carries TRBV27 and TRBJ1-2; D gene uncertain. The CDR3 loop spans 15 amino acids. Trimming left V 3 bases short and J 4 bases short, with 15 bases between. CDR1 is MNHEY and CDR2 is SMNVEV in the germline V gene (reference sequence). The CDR3 is CASSLTRVNSYGYTF. DNA for the CDR3: TGTGCCAGCAGTTTGACTAGGGTTAACAGCTATGGCTACACCTTC.